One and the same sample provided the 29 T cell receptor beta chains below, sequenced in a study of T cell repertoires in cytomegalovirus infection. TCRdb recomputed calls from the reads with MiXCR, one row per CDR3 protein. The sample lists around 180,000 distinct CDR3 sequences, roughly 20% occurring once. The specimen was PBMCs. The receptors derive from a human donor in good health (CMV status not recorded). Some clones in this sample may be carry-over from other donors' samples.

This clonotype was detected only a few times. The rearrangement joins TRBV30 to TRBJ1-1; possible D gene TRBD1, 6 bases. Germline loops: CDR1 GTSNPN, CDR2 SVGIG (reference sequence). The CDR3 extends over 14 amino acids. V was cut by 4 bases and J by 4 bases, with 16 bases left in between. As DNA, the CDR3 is TGTGCCTGGACGCGGGGGCATGTGGGCACTGAAGCTTTCTTT. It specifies CAWTRGHVGTEAFF.

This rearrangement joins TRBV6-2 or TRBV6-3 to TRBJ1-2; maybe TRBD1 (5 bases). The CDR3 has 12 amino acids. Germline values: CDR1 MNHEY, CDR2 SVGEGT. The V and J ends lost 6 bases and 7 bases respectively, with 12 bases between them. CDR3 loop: CASRVRDSGYTF. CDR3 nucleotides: TGTGCCAGCAGAGTCAGGGACTCTGGCTACACCTTC.

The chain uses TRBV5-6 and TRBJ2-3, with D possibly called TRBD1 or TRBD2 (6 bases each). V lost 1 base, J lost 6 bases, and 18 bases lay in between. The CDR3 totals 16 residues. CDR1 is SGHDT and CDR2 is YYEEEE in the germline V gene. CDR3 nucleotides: TGTGCCAGCAGCTTGACCTCCGGGGGCCCTCCGGATACGCAGTATTTT. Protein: CASSLTSGGPPDTQYF.

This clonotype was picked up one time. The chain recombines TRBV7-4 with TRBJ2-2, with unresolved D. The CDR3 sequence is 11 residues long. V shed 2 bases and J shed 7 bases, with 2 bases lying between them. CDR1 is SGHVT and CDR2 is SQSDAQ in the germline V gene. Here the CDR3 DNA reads TGTGCCAGCAGCTTACTCGGGGAGCTGTTTTTT. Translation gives CASSLLGELFF.

CDR3 in amino acids: CSAPLWTGFGYTF. The CDR3 nucleotides are TGCAGTGCTCCCCTATGGACAGGGTTTGGCTACACCTTC. The V gene is TRBV20-1, the J gene TRBJ1-2; 8 bases fit TRBD1. The germline gives CDR1 DFQATT, CDR2 SNEGSKA (reference sequence). This CDR3 contains 13 residues. The J segment lost 7 bases and the V segment lost 5 bases, leaving 9 bases of the junction unmatched.

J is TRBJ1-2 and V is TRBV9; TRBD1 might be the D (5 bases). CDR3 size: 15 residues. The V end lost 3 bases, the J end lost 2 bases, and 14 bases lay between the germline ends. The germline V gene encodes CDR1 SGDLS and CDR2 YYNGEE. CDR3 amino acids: CASSGTGTSNYGYTF. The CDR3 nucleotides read TGTGCCAGCAGCGGGACCGGGACTTCGAACTATGGCTACACCTTC.

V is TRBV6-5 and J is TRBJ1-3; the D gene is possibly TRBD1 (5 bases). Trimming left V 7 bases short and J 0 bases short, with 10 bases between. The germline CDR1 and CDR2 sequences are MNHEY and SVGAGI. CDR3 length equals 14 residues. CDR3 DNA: TGTGCCAGCAAACAGGCCCACTCTGGAAACACCATATATTTT. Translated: CASKQAHSGNTIYF.

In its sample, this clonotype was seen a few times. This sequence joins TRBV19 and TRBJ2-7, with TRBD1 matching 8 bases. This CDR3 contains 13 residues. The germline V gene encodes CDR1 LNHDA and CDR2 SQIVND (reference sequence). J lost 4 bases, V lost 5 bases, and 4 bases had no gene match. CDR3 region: CASSPGQEYEQYF. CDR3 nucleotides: TGTGCCAGTAGTCCGGGACAGGAGTACGAGCAGTACTTC. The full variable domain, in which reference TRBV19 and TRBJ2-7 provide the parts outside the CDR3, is DGGITQSPKYLFRKEGQNVTLSCEQNLNHDAMYWYRQDPGQGLRLIYYSQIVNDFQKGDIAEGYSVSREKKESFPLTVTSAQKNPTAFYLCASSPGQEYEQYFGPGTRLTVT.

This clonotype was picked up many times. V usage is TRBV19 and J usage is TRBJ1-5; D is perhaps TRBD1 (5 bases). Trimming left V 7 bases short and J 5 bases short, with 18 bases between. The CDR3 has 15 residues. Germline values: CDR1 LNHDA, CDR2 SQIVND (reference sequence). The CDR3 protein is CASKGPPTEHQPQHF. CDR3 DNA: TGTGCCAGTAAAGGGCCCCCGACAGAGCATCAGCCCCAGCATTTT.

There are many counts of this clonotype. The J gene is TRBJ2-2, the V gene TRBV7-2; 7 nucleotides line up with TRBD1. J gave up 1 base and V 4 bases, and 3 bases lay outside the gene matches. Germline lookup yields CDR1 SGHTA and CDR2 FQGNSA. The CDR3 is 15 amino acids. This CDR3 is CASSYRTGNTGELFF. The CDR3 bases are TGTGCCAGCAGCTACAGGACAGGGAACACCGGGGAGCTGTTTTTT.

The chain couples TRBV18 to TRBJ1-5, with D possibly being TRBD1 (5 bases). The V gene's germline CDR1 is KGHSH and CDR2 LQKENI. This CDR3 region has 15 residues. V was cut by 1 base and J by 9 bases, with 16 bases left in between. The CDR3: CASSPRVGALGPQHF. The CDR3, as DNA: TGTGCCAGCTCACCACGGGTAGGGGCTCTGGGGCCCCAGCATTTT.

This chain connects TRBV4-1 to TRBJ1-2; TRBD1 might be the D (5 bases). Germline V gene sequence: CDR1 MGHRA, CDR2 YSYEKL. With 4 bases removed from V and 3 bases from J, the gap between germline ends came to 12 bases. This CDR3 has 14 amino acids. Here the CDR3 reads CASSPGPLDYGYTF. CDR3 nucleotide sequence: TGCGCCAGCAGCCCGGGACCCCTGGACTATGGCTACACCTTC.

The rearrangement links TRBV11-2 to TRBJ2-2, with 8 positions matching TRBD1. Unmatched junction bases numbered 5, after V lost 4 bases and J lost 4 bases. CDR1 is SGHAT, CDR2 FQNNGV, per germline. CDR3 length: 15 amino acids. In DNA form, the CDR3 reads TGTGCCAGCAGCTGGGGACAGGTGATCACCGGGGAGCTGTTTTTT. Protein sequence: CASSWGQVITGELFF.

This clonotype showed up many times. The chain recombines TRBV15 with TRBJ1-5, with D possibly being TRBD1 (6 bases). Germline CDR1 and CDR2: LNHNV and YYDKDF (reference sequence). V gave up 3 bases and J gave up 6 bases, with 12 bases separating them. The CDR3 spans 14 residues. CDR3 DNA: TGTGCCACCAGCAGGCATCAGGGGAGTCAGCCCCAGCATTTT. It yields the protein CATSRHQGSQPQHF.

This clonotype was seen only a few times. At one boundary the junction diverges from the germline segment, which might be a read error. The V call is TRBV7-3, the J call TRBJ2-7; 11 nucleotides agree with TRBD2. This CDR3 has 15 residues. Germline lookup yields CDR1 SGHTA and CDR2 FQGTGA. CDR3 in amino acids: CASSLTGTSGYEQYF. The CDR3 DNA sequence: TGTGCCAGCAGCCTAACCGGGACTAGCGGCTACGAGCAGTACTTC.

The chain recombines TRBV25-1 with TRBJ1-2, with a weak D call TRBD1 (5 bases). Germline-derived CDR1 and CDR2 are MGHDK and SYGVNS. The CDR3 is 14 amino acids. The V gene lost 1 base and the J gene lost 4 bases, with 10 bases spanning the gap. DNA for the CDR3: TGTGCCAGCAGTGAATTTGGGGCTGGCTATGGCTACACCTTC. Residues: CASSEFGAGYGYTF.

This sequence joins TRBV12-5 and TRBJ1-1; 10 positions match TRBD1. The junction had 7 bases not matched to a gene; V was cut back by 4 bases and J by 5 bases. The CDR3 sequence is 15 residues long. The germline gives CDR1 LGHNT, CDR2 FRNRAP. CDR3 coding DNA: TGTGCTAGTGGTTGGGGGGACAGGGGAAGGACTGAAGCTTTCTTT. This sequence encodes CASGWGDRGRTEAFF.

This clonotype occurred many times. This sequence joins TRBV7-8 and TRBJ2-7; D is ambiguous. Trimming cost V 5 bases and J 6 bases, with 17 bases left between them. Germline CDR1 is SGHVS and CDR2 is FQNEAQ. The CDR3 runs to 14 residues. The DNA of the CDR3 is TGTGCCAGCAGCCCTGGAACCATCCCGGCCGAGCAGTACTTC. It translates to CASSPGTIPAEQYF.

CDR3 sequence (DNA): TGTGCCAGCAGCTTACCAGGCAACTCTGGGGCCAACGTCCTGACTTTC. As protein: CASSLPGNSGANVLTF. This sequence joins TRBV7-2 and TRBJ2-6; no definite D call. Per germline, CDR1 SGHTA and CDR2 FQGNSA. The V gene lost 2 bases and the J gene lost 0 bases, with 8 bases spanning the gap. The CDR3 consists of 16 residues.

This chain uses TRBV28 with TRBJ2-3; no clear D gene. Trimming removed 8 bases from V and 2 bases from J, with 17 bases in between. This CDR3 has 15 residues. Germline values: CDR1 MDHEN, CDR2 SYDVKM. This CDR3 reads CASRAVDRDTDTQYF. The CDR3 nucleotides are TGTGCCAGCCGGGCGGTGGATAGGGACACAGATACGCAGTATTTT.

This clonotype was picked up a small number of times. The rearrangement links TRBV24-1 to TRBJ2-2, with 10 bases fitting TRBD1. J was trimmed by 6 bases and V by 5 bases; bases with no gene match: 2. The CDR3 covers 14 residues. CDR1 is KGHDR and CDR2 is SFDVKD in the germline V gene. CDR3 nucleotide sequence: TGTGCCACCAGTGGGGACAGGGGTTCCGGGGAGCTGTTTTTT. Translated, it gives CATSGDRGSGELFF.

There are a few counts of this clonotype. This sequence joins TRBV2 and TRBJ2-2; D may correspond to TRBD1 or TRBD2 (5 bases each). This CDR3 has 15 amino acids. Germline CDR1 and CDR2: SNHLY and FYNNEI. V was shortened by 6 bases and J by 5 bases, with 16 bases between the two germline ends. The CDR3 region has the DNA TGTGCCAGCAGCCTCCTGGGACGGACGACCGGGGAGCTGTTTTTT. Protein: CASSLLGRTTGELFF. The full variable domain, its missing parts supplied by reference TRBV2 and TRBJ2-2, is EPEVTQTPSHQVTQMGQEVILRCVPISNHLYFYWYRQILGQKVEFLVSFYNNEISEKSEIFDDQFSVERPDGSNFTLKIRSTKLEDSAMYFCASSLLGRTTGELFFGEGSRLTVL.

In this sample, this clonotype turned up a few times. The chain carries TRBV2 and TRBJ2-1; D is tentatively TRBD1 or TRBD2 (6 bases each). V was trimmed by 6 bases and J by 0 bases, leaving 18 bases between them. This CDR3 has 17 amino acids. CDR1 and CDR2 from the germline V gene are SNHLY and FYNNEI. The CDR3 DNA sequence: TGTGCCAGCAGGGGAGGACAGTACGCGAACTCCTACAATGAGCAGTTCTTC. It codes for CASRGGQYANSYNEQFF.

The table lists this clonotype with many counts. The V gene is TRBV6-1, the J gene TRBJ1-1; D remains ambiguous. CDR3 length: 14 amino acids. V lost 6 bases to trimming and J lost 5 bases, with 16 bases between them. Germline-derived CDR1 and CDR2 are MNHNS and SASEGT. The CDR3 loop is CASSYAPGGTEAFF. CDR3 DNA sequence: TGTGCCAGCAGCTATGCCCCGGGTGGGACTGAAGCTTTCTTT.

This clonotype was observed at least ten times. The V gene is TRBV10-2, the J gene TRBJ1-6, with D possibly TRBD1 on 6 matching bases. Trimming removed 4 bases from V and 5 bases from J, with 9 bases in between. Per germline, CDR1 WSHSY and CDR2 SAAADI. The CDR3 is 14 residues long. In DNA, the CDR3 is TGCGCCAGCAGTGTCGGACAGAATAATTCACCCCTCCACTTT. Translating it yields CASSVGQNNSPLHF.

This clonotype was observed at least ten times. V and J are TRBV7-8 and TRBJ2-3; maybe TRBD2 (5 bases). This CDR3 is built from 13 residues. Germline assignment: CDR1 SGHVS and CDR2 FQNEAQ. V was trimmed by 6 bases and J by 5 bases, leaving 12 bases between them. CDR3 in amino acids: CASSSRAGDTQYF. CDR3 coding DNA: TGTGCCAGCAGTTCGAGGGCAGGAGATACGCAGTATTTT.

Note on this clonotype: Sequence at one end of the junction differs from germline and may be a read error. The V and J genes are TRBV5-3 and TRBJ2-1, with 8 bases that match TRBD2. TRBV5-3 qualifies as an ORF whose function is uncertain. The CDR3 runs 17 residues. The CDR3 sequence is CASSLKGGLVSYNEQFF. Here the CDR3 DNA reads TGTGCCAGCAGCTTGAAGGGGGGACTAGTCTCCTACAATGAGCAGTTCTTC.

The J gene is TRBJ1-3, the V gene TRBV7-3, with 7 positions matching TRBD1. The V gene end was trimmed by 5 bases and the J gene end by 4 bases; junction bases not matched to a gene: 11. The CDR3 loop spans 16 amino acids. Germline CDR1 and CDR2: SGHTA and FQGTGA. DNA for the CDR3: TGTGCCAGCAGCCCAGGGGGTGGGGGCCCCGGAAACACCATATATTTT. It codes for CASSPGGGGPGNTIYF.

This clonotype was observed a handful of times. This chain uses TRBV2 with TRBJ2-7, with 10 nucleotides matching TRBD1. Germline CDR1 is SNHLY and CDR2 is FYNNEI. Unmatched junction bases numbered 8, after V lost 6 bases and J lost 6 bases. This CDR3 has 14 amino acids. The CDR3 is CASRGLGQGSEQYF. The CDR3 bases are TGTGCCAGCAGAGGTCTGGGACAGGGGAGCGAGCAGTACTTC.